This T cell receptor beta chain was documented in a study of blood T cell repertoires in COVID-19 (dated by TCRdb to 2019 to 2021). For context, the study as a whole: Samples from collaborators originated in the United States, Italy and Spain and spanned both the acute and convalescent phases of COVID-19. The dataset comprised deeply sampled blood TCRbeta repertoires from subjects exposed to, actively infected with, or recovered from COVID-19. The material from the prospective study consisted of cDNA or gDNA derived from T cells, B-cell-depleted T cells, or PBMCs. A de-identified subject ID, COVID-19 status, age in years and sex were almost always included in the sample metadata. The samples were drawn from two sources: the first 160 participants of the ongoing ImmuneRACE study, and approximately 1,300 subjects contributed by 6 global collaborators. The repertoires were released in a freely available public database intended as a resource for research on the immune response to SARS-CoV-2. Where HLA class I and class II types were available, the types were taken from metadata supplied by the sample provider, not from assay-based typing. Here is what the overall study found, with its caveats: Clinical and demographic metadata were provided uncurated, with the amount varying by source and participant.

Participants in the prospective study were aged roughly 18 to 100 years, lived in under 30 United States geographic areas, and enrolled through a virtual design. In the prospective study, cohorts were assigned on the basis of participant-reported clinical history obtained from a screening survey and a study questionnaire. Exposed participants were defined as having been in contact with someone with a PCR-confirmed or clinician-diagnosed COVID-19 case within 2 weeks of study entry. In the prospective study, whole blood, serum and a nasopharyngeal or oropharyngeal swab were collected from each participant by mobile phlebotomists. Prospective study participants could optionally give additional blood draws and questionnaires over an approximately 2-month period. Before DNA extraction, prospective study blood samples were shipped either frozen or at room temperature. Concerning this clone itself: Its antigen remains undetermined. No much larger clone exists at a distance of one base, and base qualities are not known. Other DNA sequences of this sample code for an identical CDR3.

TCRbeta CDR3 regions were amplified from genomic DNA by means of the immunoSEQ Assay, a bias-controlled multiplex PCR. Per the source publication's procedure: The number of nucleated cells in each sample was estimated from the amplification of reference gene primers within the assay. To quantify the absolute abundance of each unique TCRbeta CDR3 rearrangement, sequence reads were collapsed and filtered. For each sample, productive Simpson clonality was calculated as the square root of Simpson's diversity index across productive rearrangements. As stored in TCRdb, this immuneACCESS dataset retains in-frame rearrangements with V and J assigned. A fraction of the clones does not appear; measured against another copy, unresolved V genes explain less than half of the discrepancy, and the remainder lacks a known reason. Clone size and the V and J calls come from that table; the DNA yielded D and trimming. Present in this sample are hundreds of thousands of clones, roughly 85% of which were seen just once. The ten largest make up under 2% of the sample.

The CDR3 starts with the cysteine, ends with the phenylalanine, and has 11 residues. The kept DNA is CDR3 alone, 33 bases in frame from the first base. Taken from the germline V gene, the CDR1 and CDR2 loops are MNHEY and SVGEGT. V is reduced by 4 bases and J by 3 bases, leaving a spacing of 4 bases between them. This receptor was obtained from a woman between 25 and 40 years old who had been exposed to COVID-19. The chain links TRBV6-2 or TRBV6-3 with TRBJ2-7, with the D gene call left open. Material: PBMCs or T cells enriched from blood (not recorded which). The sequenced DNA: TGTGCCAGCAGTTCGGTCTACGAGCAGTACTTC. Its protein is CASSSVYEQYF.